Sequencing of this T cell receptor beta chain was carried out in a study of blood T cell repertoires in COVID-19. CDR1 SGHNT and CDR2 YYREEE come from the germline V gene (reference sequence). The CDR3 consists of 12 residues. Trimming pared 5 bases from V and 8 bases from J, leaving 13 bases between. Generated by immunoSEQ multiplex PCR, the TCRdb table keeps only in-frame clones and is missing some. This sample carries 150,000 to 200,000 clones, approximately 87% of them seen once, and the ten largest clones take over 9.5%. This chain connects TRBV5-4 to TRBJ1-2, with D perhaps matching TRBD1 (6 bases). This TCR was recovered from a woman aged 60 to 75 with COVID-19, enrolled during active disease. Sequencing used peripheral blood. CDR3 residues: CASSSQGRGYTF. The CDR3 bases are TGTGCCAGCAGTTCACAGGGTCGGGGCTACACCTTC.